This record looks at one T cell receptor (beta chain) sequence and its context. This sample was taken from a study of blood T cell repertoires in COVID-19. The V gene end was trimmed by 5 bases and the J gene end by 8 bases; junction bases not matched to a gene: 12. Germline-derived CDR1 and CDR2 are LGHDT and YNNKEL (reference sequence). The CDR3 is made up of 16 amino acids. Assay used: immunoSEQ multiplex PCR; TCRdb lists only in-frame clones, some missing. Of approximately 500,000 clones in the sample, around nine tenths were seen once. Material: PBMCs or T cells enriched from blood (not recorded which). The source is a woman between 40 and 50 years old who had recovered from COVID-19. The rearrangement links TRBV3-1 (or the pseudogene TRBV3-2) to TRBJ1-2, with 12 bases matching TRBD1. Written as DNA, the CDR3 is TGTGCCAGCAGCTCCCGGGACAGGGGGCTCGTGGGCGGCTACACCTTC. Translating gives CASSSRDRGLVGGYTF.